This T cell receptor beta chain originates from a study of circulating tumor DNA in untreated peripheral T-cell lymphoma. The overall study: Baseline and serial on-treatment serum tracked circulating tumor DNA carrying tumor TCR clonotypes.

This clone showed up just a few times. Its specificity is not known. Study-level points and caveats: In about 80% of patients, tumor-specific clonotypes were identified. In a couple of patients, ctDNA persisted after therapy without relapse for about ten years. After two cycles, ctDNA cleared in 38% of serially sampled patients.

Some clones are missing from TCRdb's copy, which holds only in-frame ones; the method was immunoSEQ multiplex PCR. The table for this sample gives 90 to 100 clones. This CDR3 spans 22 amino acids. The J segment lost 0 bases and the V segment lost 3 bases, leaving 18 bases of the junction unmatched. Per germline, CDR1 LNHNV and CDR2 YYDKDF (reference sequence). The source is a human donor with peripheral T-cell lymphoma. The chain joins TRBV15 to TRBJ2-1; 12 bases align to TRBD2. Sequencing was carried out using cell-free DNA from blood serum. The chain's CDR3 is CATSSPMGGLAGTFGSYNEQFF. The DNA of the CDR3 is TGTGCCACCAGCAGTCCCATGGGTGGACTAGCGGGAACCTTCGGCTCCTACAATGAGCAGTTCTTC.